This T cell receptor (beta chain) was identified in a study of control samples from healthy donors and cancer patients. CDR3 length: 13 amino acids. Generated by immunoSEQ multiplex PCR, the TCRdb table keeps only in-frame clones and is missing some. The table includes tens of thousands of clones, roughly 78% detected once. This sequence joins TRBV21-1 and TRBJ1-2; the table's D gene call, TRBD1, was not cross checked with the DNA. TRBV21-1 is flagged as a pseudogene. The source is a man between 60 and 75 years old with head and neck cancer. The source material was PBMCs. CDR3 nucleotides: TGTGCCAGCAGCATTCCTTACAGGGTAGGCTACACCTTC. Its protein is CASSIPYRVGYTF.